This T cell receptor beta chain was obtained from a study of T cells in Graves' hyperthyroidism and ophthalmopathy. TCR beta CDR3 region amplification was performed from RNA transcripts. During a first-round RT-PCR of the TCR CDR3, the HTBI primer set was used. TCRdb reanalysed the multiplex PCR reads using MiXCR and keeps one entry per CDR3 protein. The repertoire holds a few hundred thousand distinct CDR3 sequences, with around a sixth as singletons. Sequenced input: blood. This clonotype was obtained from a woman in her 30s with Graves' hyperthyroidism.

This chain's CDR3 is CATSRDRGNSPLHF. Here the CDR3 DNA reads TGTGCCACCAGCAGAGACAGGGGTAATTCACCCCTCCACTTT. The rearrangement uses TRBV15 and TRBJ1-6, with D possibly matching TRBD1 (6 bases). The CDR3 totals 14 residues. V was clipped by 0 bases and J by 6 bases, with 6 bases between them. The germline V gene encodes CDR1 LNHNV and CDR2 YYDKDF (reference sequence).